This TCR beta chain was documented in a study of CD8+ T cells in alopecia areata (dated by TCRdb to between 2018 and 2020). Broadly, across the study: The treated patients took part in an open-label pilot trial in which moderate-to-severe alopecia areata was treated with oral tofacitinib at 5 to 10 mg twice daily. Tofacitinib was given for 6 to 18 months, followed by 6 months of follow-up off drug to assess delayed response and recurrence. Tofacitinib-treated patients had biopsies at baseline and at 4 and 24 weeks of treatment, with a later scalp biopsy in several patients. In both human patients and the C3H/HeJ mouse model, the study applied high-throughput TCRbeta sequencing to look at T cell clonal expansion in alopecia areata. The RNA source kit depended on sample type: the PAXgene miRNA kit for fixed scalp, the miRNeasy kit for PBMCs, and the RNeasy kit for mouse skin. Human TCRbeta sequencing covered scalp tissue and sorted CD4+ and CD8+ peripheral blood T cells from patchy and totalis/universalis alopecia areata patients and healthy controls. Amplification of TCRbeta CDR3 regions was done by immunoSEQ multiplex PCR using 35 Vbeta forward primers and 13 Jbeta reverse primers. The SALT score, which quantifies the percentage of affected scalp surface area, was used to measure disease severity in treated patients. Scalp clonality was compared across normal scalp (n=4), patchy alopecia areata scalp (n=8), and alopecia totalis/universalis scalp (n=8).

Preparation of the library involved the immunoSEQ multiplex PCR assay. To provide template for TCR sequencing, every sample had RNA extracted and reverse transcribed into cDNA. SuperScript III was used for first-strand cDNA synthesis, primed with a 2:1 mix of oligo-dT and random hexamers. A synthetic immune receptor repertoire was used to measure amplification bias, and any remaining bias was corrected computationally. The study's processing was this. Raw reads were preprocessed to remove errors, and CDR3 was defined by IMGT conventions from the conserved cysteine to phenylalanine. Clonality was computed by normalizing Shannon entropy by log2 of the number of productive unique TCRs and subtracting the result from 1. Scalp TCRbeta sequences were cross-referenced with sorted blood CD4 and CD8 repertoires so that the CD4 or CD8 identity of scalp clones could be inferred. TCRdb retrieved this table from immuneACCESS and kept in-frame rearrangements only. Not all clones are present; in checked studies, unresolved V genes account for under half, and no reason is known for the remainder. That table furnishes V, J and clone size, whereas the DNA furnished D and trimming. Here the sample has 250,000 to 300,000 clones; roughly 64% occur a single time. Approximately 2% of the sample comes from the top ten.

As for this clone: Its specific antigen is unknown. Per-nucleotide qualities are absent, and no much larger clonotype sits a single base away.

From its cysteine to its phenylalanine, the CDR3 spans 16 amino acids. Of all the DNA, just the CDR3 is kept, 48 bases in frame from base 1. CDR1 MDHEN and CDR2 SYDVKM are derived from the germline V gene. Relative to germline, V is missing 7 bases and J is missing 1 base, with 9 bases of the junction outside any gene match. Sample time point, as interpreted from the label and publication: about 25 weeks on oral tofacitinib. The sample's treatment or condition label, in plain terms: oral pan-JAK inhibitor, 5-10 mg twice daily. Lesional scalp punch biopsies and peripheral blood were collected from alopecia areata patients. PBMCs were separated by density centrifugation and stained for CD3, CD4 and CD8, after which CD4+ and CD8+ T cells were sorted on a FACSAria. Overall study results and their limits: Because the treated cohort was small and had only one nonresponder, larger studies are needed to examine links between baseline CD8+ expansion and response. Tofacitinib significantly decreased scalp clonality and the number of expanded CD8+ clones among the top 100 scalp clones. Compared with mice, TCR sequences shared between patients were less clear, possibly partly because of HLA diversity across the patient population. Compared with normal scalp, lesional scalp, particularly in alopecia totalis/universalis, had higher clonality and more expanded CD8+ clones, which suggests antigenic drive. Many expanded lesional clones persisted in scalp and blood during tofacitinib treatment, which may partly explain relapse after stopping treatment. Scalp TCR repertoire analysis is complicated because resident alphabeta T cells in normal human skin are also sequenced, whereas mouse skin is dominated by gammadelta T cells.

The chain is encoded by TRBV28 joined to TRBJ2-5; 10 bases in between match TRBD2. Sequencing used CD4+ T cells sorted from blood, obtained at week 24, from a patient treated with tofacitinib. The clonotype was recovered from a human donor with alopecia areata. The CDR3 protein sequence reads: CASTLAGAVLQETQYF. The DNA sequence reads TGTGCCAGCACCCTAGCGGGGGCCGTTCTCCAAGAGACCCAGTACTTC.